Listed here are 13 T cell receptor beta chains from one sample, sequenced in a study of Graves' ophthalmopathy and Graves' hyperthyroidism. RNA transcripts served as template for amplifying TCR beta CDR3 sequences. A first-round RT-PCR used HTBI primers, followed by a second-round multiplex PCR. Using its own MiXCR run on the multiplex PCR reads, TCRdb lists one record per CDR3 protein. The table records around 670,000 distinct CDR3 sequences, roughly two fifths of them present only once. Sequenced input: peripheral blood. The receptors come from an adult man with Graves' ophthalmopathy.

The rearrangement joins TRBV12-3 or TRBV12-4 to TRBJ1-2, with D possibly TRBD1 on 6 matching bases. This CDR3 region has 16 residues. With 6 bases removed from V and 2 bases from J, the gap between germline ends came to 19 bases. This chain's CDR3 is CASSRTLGGLNYGYTF. CDR3 bases: TGTGCCAGCAGCCGGACCTTAGGGGGATTAAACTATGGCTACACCTTC.

This chain joins TRBV29-1 and TRBJ1-4; possibly TRBD1 for D (6 bases). CDR3 length equals 12 residues. Germline CDR1 and CDR2: SQVTM and ANQGSEA. Trimming removed 8 bases at V and 8 bases at J, with 15 bases between. The CDR3 DNA reads as TGCAGCCTCGAGGGGGGCAGAGAAAAACTGTTTTTT. Translating it yields CSLEGGREKLFF. The entire variable domain, with the rest obtained from reference TRBV29-1 and TRBJ1-4, is as follows: SAVISQKPSRDICQRGTSLTIQCQVDSQVTMMFWYRQQPGQSLTLIATANQGSEATYESGFVIDKFPISRPNLTFSTLTVSNMSPEDSSIYLCSLEGGREKLFFGSGTQLSVL.

Only a few counts were recorded for this clonotype. The rearrangement links TRBV7-6 to TRBJ2-7; a weak D match, TRBD2 (6 bases). This CDR3 contains 14 residues. Deletions cut 1 base from V and 0 bases from J, with 7 bases between. Germline loops: CDR1 SGHVS, CDR2 FNYEAQ. This CDR3 reads CASSLVLASYEQYF. The CDR3 bases are TGTGCCAGCAGCTTAGTACTAGCCTCCTACGAGCAGTACTTC.

This rearrangement joins TRBV20-1 to TRBJ2-5, with 7 positions matching TRBD2. V was pared by 6 bases and J by 9 bases, with 10 bases of the junction left unmatched. This CDR3 region has 12 residues. Germline loops: CDR1 DFQATT, CDR2 SNEGSKA (reference sequence). This CDR3 reads CSAERGAGSQYF. The CDR3 region has the DNA TGCAGTGCCGAGCGGGGAGCCGGGTCCCAGTACTTC.

This clonotype was detected a few times. The rearrangement joins TRBV20-1 to TRBJ2-2, with D hard to call. CDR3 length equals 11 residues. Deletions cut 6 bases from V and 2 bases from J, with 4 bases between. CDR1 is DFQATT and CDR2 is SNEGSKA in the germline V gene (reference sequence). The CDR3 here is CSAPNTGELFF. In DNA form, the CDR3 reads TGCAGTGCCCCAAACACCGGGGAGCTGTTTTTT.

This chain connects TRBV19 to TRBJ1-2; D is perhaps TRBD1 (5 bases). The CDR3 is 14 amino acids. V was cut by 9 bases and J by 7 bases, with 21 bases left in between. From germline, CDR1 is LNHDA and CDR2 SQIVND (reference sequence). CDR3 amino acids: CASREGRSWLGYTF. In DNA form, the CDR3 reads TGTGCCAGCAGAGAGGGACGCAGTTGGCTTGGCTACACCTTC.

J is TRBJ1-2 and V is TRBV9; no clear D gene. The CDR3 covers 15 residues. Germline assignment: CDR1 SGDLS and CDR2 YYNGEE. V was clipped by 4 bases and J by 0 bases, with 13 bases between them. The DNA of the CDR3 is TGTGCCAGCAGCTTAGCCTCGGCAGCTAACTATGGCTACACCTTC. Protein sequence: CASSLASAANYGYTF.

The chain recombines TRBV5-1 with TRBJ2-7; 9 bases match TRBD2. With 4 bases clipped from V and 3 bases from J, the junction kept 8 bases outside the gene matches. The CDR3 extends over 15 amino acids. The germline V gene has CDR1 SGHRS and CDR2 YFSETQ. Written as DNA, the CDR3 is TGCGCCAGCAGCATAAATAGCGGGAGTTTCTACGAGCAGTACTTC. This codes for CASSINSGSFYEQYF.

This clonotype has a count of ten or more. The V gene is TRBV13, the J gene TRBJ1-2, with 7 positions matching TRBD1. CDR3 length: 13 residues. J gave up 2 bases and V 5 bases, and 2 bases lay outside the gene matches. Germline V lookup: CDR1 PRHDT, CDR2 FYEKMQ (reference sequence). The CDR3 nucleotides are TGTGCCAGCAGCCAGGACAGGAACTATGGCTACACCTTC. Encoded protein: CASSQDRNYGYTF.

In the case of this clonotype: This may arise from a read error, as a much more abundant clone is one base away. V and J are TRBV7-2 and TRBJ1-5; D unclear. From germline, CDR1 is SGHTA and CDR2 FQGNSA. This CDR3 is built from 15 residues. The chain's CDR3 is CAGSLVSSIHQPQHF. In DNA form, the CDR3 reads TGTGCCGGCAGCTTAGTAAGCTCAATTCATCAGCCCCAGCATTTT.

This clonotype occurred a few times. Its ends do not fully match the called genes, so a read error is possible. The rearrangement uses TRBV7-9 and TRBJ1-1, with D unresolved. Germline assignment: CDR1 SEHNR and CDR2 FQNEAQ (reference sequence). The CDR3 consists of 15 residues. The DNA of the CDR3 is TGTGCCAGCAGCCCTCGGACCAGATCGAACACTGAAACTTTCTTT. It codes for CASSPRTRSNTETFF.

On this clonotype itself: An end of the junction differs from the germline gene, which may be a read error. The chain links TRBV25-1 to TRBJ1-1; no firm D call. Per the germline V gene, CDR1 is MGHDK and CDR2 is SYGVNS. CDR3 size: 14 residues. Here the CDR3 DNA reads TGTGCCAGCAGCCCGGACCCCATGAACACTGAAGCTCTCTTT. Translated: CASSPDPMNTEALF.

This chain joins TRBV29-1 and TRBJ2-5; TRBD1 might be the D (6 bases). CDR1 is SQVTM, CDR2 ANQGSEA, per germline. Between the trimmed V and J ends, which lost 8 bases and 2 bases, there was a span of 15 bases. The CDR3 extends over 13 amino acids. CDR3 protein: CSSSTQGQETQYF. The CDR3, as DNA: TGCAGCAGTTCCACACAGGGACAAGAGACCCAGTACTTC.